The entry below gives a single T cell receptor (beta chain) sequence along with its context. Its antigen is unidentified. This entry is derived from a study of cytomegalovirus exposure and HLA in healthy donors. With 60 Vbeta and 13 Jbeta primers, the PCR was carried out. Generated by immunoSEQ multiplex PCR, the TCRdb table keeps only in-frame clones and is missing some. The sample records around 200,000 clones, roughly 68% being singletons. Per the germline V gene, CDR1 is SGHAT and CDR2 is FQDESV (reference sequence). The V end was cut by 3 bases, the J end by 7 bases, with 10 bases between. The CDR3 length is 13 residues. The study, taken as a whole, reports: Earlier findings revealed that most TCR beta V segments proved productive either about 90% or about 30% of the time.

This receptor was obtained from a man aged 35 to 55 in good health and CMV-seropositive. The chain combines TRBV11-1 with TRBJ2-4; TRBD2 is a possible D gene (5 bases). Sequenced material: PBMCs. The CDR3 loop reads CASSLESGNIQYF. The CDR3 bases are TGTGCCAGCAGCTTGGAGTCGGGGAACATTCAGTACTTC.